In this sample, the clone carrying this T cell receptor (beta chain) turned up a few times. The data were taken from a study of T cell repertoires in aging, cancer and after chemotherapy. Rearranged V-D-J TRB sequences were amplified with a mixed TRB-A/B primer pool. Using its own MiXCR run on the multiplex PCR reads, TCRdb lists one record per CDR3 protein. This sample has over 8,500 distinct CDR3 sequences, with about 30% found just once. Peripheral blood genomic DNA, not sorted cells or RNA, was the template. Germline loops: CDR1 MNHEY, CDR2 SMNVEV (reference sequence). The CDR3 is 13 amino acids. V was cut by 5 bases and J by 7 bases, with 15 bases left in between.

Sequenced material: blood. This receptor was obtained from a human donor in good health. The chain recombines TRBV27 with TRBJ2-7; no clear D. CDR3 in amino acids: CASSPNEYSEQYF. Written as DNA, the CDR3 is TGTGCCAGCAGTCCGAATGAATACTCAGAGCAGTACTTC.